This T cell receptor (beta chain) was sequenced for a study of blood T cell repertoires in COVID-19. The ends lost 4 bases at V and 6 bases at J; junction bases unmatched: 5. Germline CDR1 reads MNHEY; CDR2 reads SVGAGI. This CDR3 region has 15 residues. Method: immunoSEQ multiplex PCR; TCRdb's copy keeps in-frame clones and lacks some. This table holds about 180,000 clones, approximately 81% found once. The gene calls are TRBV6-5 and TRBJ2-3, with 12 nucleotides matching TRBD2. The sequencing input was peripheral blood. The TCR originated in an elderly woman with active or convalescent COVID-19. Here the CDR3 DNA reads TGTGCCAGCAGTTTCCTAGCGGGAGGGGGGGATACGCAGTATTTT. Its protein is CASSFLAGGGDTQYF.